This TCR beta chain appears in the sequencing data of a study of T-cell reconstitution after alpha-beta-depleted transplantation in children. As it was prepared, the TCRbeta library received unique molecular identifiers. TCRdb re-derived calls from the PCR reads in MiXCR, one entry per CDR3 protein. The repertoire consists of 500,000 to 600,000 distinct CDR3 sequences, with around a third occurring once and the leading ten covering more than 2%. Per the germline V gene, CDR1 is SEHNR and CDR2 is FQNEAQ (reference sequence). The V end lost 4 bases, the J end lost 4 bases, and 13 bases lay between the germline ends. The CDR3 is 14 amino acids. The sample holds a few counts of this clonotype.

The material sequenced was PBMCs from the stem cell graft donor, taken from the stem cell graft. The chain combines TRBV7-9 with TRBJ1-2; D call uncertain. The clonotype originates from a human donor who donated a stem cell graft to a child with aplastic anemia. The CDR3 loop reads CASSSTGIGYGYTF. The CDR3 nucleotides are TGTGCCAGCAGCTCGACTGGAATCGGCTATGGCTACACCTTC.